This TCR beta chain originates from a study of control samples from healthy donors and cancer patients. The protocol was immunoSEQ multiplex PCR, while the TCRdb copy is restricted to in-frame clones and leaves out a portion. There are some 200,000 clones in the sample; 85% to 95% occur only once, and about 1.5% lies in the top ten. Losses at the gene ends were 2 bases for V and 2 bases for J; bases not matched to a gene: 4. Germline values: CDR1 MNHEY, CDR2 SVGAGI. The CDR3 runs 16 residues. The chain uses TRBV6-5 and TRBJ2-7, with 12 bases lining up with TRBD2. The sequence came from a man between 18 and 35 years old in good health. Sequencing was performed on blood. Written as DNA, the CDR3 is TGTGCCAGCAGTTACGCACTAGCGGGGGGAACCTACGAGCAGTACTTC. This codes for CASSYALAGGTYEQYF.